The clone carrying this TCR beta chain was seen more than once but under ten times. Its specificity is not known. Each CDR3 protein is one row after TCRdb ran MiXCR on the 5' RACE reads. This sample has tens of thousands of distinct CDR3 sequences, with roughly 7.2% found just once. This sample is drawn from a study of T-cell memory formation after mild COVID-19. For the study at large: Among the donors, TCR clusters were largely specific to each donor.

The CDR3 is made up of 12 amino acids. Trimming left V 0 bases short and J 4 bases short, with 4 bases between. Germline assignment: CDR1 GTSNPN and CDR2 SVGIG (reference sequence). Notes on the study in general: Later expanders leaned CD4+, whereas day 15 to 85 contracting clones were balanced CD4/CD8. CD8+ contracting clones occupied EMRA, while CD4+ ones occupied mainly CM and EM. Pre-infection memory carried some responding clones, suggesting that cross-reactive memory joined.

Sequencing was carried out using PBMCs or a T cell subset sorted from them (not recorded which). The chain uses TRBV30 and TRBJ1-5, with no clear D. The clonotype comes from an adult who had mild COVID-19 (a few samples of this study predate the infection). Cell type and time point are not known. For the CDR3, the DNA is TGTGCCTGGAGTGTATGGAATCAGCCCCAGCATTTT. Amino acid sequence: CAWSVWNQPQHF.